The 29 T cell receptor beta chains below come from one sample, sequenced in a study of OX40 agonist ivuxolimab in advanced cancers. The table came from immunoSEQ multiplex PCR; TCRdb's copy has only in-frame clones and leaves some out. The data contain about 35,000 clones, 79% of them singletons. This specimen was CD4+ or CD8+ T cells sorted from blood, taken in a trial of the OX40 agonist ivuxolimab. The source of these receptors is an adult with an advanced solid tumor such as melanoma, head and neck, liver or kidney cancer.

The rearrangement uses TRBV19 and TRBJ2-3; D may be TRBD2 (6 bases). CDR3 length equals 15 residues. Trimming stripped 4 bases from V and 1 base from J, with 12 bases between. In germline, CDR1 is LNHDA, CDR2 SQIVND (reference sequence). The CDR3 nucleotides read TGTGCCAGTAGTACCCGACTAGTTGGCACAGATACGCAGTATTTT. Translated: CASSTRLVGTDTQYF. The full variable domain, rest sourced from reference TRBV19 and TRBJ2-3, is DGGITQSPKYLFRKEGQNVTLSCEQNLNHDAMYWYRQDPGQGLRLIYYSQIVNDFQKGDIAEGYSVSREKKESFPLTVTSAQKNPTAFYLCASSTRLVGTDTQYFGPGTRLTVL.

On this clone itself: This sample also contains other DNA sequences that code for the same CDR3. The chain uses TRBV7-3 and TRBJ2-2, with D uncertain. Germline CDR1 reads SGHTA; CDR2 reads FQGTGA. The CDR3 runs 12 residues. Between the trimmed V and J ends, which lost 5 bases and 2 bases, there was a span of 3 bases. Here the CDR3 reads CASSPNTGELFF. The CDR3 DNA follows: TGTGCCAGCAGCCCAAACACCGGGGAGCTGTTTTTT.

This sequence joins TRBV28 and TRBJ2-3, with 8 nucleotides matching TRBD2. Germline trimming cut 5 bases from V and 5 bases from J; bases unmatched to any gene: 9. This CDR3 has 15 amino acids. The V gene's germline CDR1 is MDHEN and CDR2 SYDVKM. CDR3 sequence reads: CASSVAGSLGDTQYF. Here the CDR3 DNA reads TGTGCCAGCAGTGTAGCGGGGAGCTTGGGAGATACGCAGTATTTT.

The gene calls are TRBV7-3 and TRBJ2-1; 14 nucleotides line up with TRBD2. Germline V gene sequence: CDR1 SGHTA, CDR2 FQGTGA. This CDR3 has 16 residues. The ends lost 2 bases at V and 7 bases at J; junction bases unmatched: 4. As DNA, the CDR3 is TGTGCCAGCAGCTTAGGACTAGCGGGAGGAGAGAATGAGCAGTTCTTC. This gives the protein CASSLGLAGGENEQFF. The whole variable domain, filled in from reference TRBV7-3 and TRBJ2-1, reads GAGVSQTPSNKVTEKGKYVELRCDPISGHTALYWYRQSLGQGPEFLIYFQGTGAADDSGLPNDRFFAVRPEGSVSTLKIQRTERGDSAVYLCASSLGLAGGENEQFFGPGTRLTVL.

The chain joins TRBV5-1 to TRBJ1-6, with D possibly TRBD1 on 6 matching bases. V lost 3 bases to trimming and J lost 8 bases, with 18 bases between them. The length of the CDR3 is 16 residues. Looked up from germline, CDR1 is SGHRS and CDR2 is YFSETQ. This CDR3 reads CASSWGSTGPDSPLHF. CDR3 in DNA: TGCGCCAGCAGCTGGGGTAGTACAGGGCCGGATTCACCCCTCCACTTT. The variable domain in full, completed from reference TRBV5-1 and TRBJ1-6, reads KAGVTQTPRYLIKTRGQQVTLSCSPISGHRSVSWYQQTPGQGLQFLFEYFSETQRNKGNFPGRFSGRQFSNSRSEMNVSTLELGDSALYLCASSWGSTGPDSPLHFGNGTRLTVT.

The chain links TRBV2 to TRBJ1-2; a weak D match, TRBD1 (6 bases). This CDR3 contains 13 residues. V was clipped by 8 bases and J by 2 bases, with 12 bases between them. From germline, CDR1 is SNHLY and CDR2 FYNNEI. CDR3 loop: CASGGQLNYGYTF. The CDR3 DNA follows: TGTGCCAGCGGGGGACAACTGAACTATGGCTACACCTTC. The whole variable domain, remainder taken from reference TRBV2 and TRBJ1-2, is EPEVTQTPSHQVTQMGQEVILRCVPISNHLYFYWYRQILGQKVEFLVSFYNNEISEKSEIFDDQFSVERPDGSNFTLKIRSTKLEDSAMYFCASGGQLNYGYTFGSGTRLTVV.

CDR3 nucleotide sequence: TGTGCCAGCAGCGTAGAAGGGAGGTCACCCCTCCACTTT. Translated: CASSVEGRSPLHF. The rearrangement links TRBV9 to TRBJ1-6; no clear D gene. V was pared by 0 bases and J by 10 bases, with 8 bases between. The germline V gene encodes CDR1 SGDLS and CDR2 YYNGEE. The length of the CDR3 is 13 residues. The whole variable domain, filled in from reference TRBV9 and TRBJ1-6, reads DSGVTQTPKHLITATGQRVTLRCSPRSGDLSVYWYQQSLDQGLQFLIQYYNGEERAKGNILERFSAQQFPDLHSELNLSSLELGDSALYFCASSVEGRSPLHFGNGTRLTVT.

This chain links TRBV6-5 with TRBJ1-4; a weak D match, TRBD1 (5 bases). The CDR3 extends over 12 amino acids. Trimming removed 5 bases from V and 9 bases from J, with 10 bases in between. Per germline, CDR1 MNHEY and CDR2 SVGAGI. In DNA, the CDR3 is TGTGCCAGCAGTCAGGGATTTCAAAAACTGTTTTTT. This gives the protein CASSQGFQKLFF.

The V and J genes are TRBV7-8 and TRBJ2-3; D call uncertain. The CDR3 covers 13 residues. Germline V gene sequence: CDR1 SGHVS, CDR2 FQNEAQ. Trimming cost V 1 base and J 4 bases, with 6 bases left between them. CDR3 amino acids: CASSLGPADTQYF. DNA for the CDR3: TGTGCCAGCAGCTTAGGACCCGCAGATACGCAGTATTTT. Filled out from reference TRBV7-8 and TRBJ2-3, the complete variable domain reads GAGVSQSPRYKVAKRGQDVALRCDPISGHVSLFWYQQALGQGPEFLTYFQNEAQLDKSGLPSDRFFAERPEGSVSTLKIQRTQQEDSAVYLCASSLGPADTQYFGPGTRLTVL.

The V and J genes are TRBV6-1 and TRBJ2-7; D gene ambiguous. Germline V lookup: CDR1 MNHNS, CDR2 SASEGT. The V end was cut by 7 bases, the J end by 3 bases, with 1 base between. This CDR3 spans 9 amino acids. The CDR3: CASNYEQYF. CDR3 DNA sequence: TGTGCCAGCAACTACGAGCAGTACTTC.

The rearrangement joins TRBV5-1 to TRBJ2-3, with D unclear. Germline CDR1 SGHRS, CDR2 YFSETQ. V lost 0 bases and J 1 base, leaving 3 bases between the germline ends. The CDR3 consists of 13 residues. The chain's CDR3 is CASSLAGTDTQYF. The CDR3 nucleotides read TGCGCCAGCAGCTTGGCAGGCACAGATACGCAGTATTTT.

The chain employs TRBV6-1 and TRBJ2-7; D is uncertain. The CDR3 covers 12 residues. The germline gives CDR1 MNHNS, CDR2 SASEGT. Trimming cost V 11 bases and J 3 bases, with 14 bases left between them. This CDR3 reads CACSEWNYEQYF. The CDR3 nucleotides are TGTGCCTGTTCCGAGTGGAACTACGAGCAGTACTTC.

The rearrangement joins TRBV6-5 to TRBJ2-1; 8 bases align to TRBD2. V shed 10 bases, J shed 0 bases, and the junction held 8 bases outside the gene matches. Germline lookup yields CDR1 MNHEY and CDR2 SVGAGI. CDR3 length: 15 amino acids. The CDR3 sequence is CATGGGQSSYNEQFF. CDR3 bases: TGTGCCACCGGGGGGGGTCAAAGCTCCTACAATGAGCAGTTCTTC.

V gene TRBV28 combines with J gene TRBJ2-7; 12 bases match TRBD2. CDR1 MDHEN and CDR2 SYDVKM come from the germline V gene. This CDR3 region has 17 residues. J lost 2 bases, V lost 7 bases, and 12 bases had no gene match. CDR3 in DNA: TGTGCCAGCAATGGAGGGACTAGCGGGTCTTCGGCCTACGAGCAGTACTTC. Translated, it gives CASNGGTSGSSAYEQYF. The full variable domain, with the rest looked up from reference TRBV28 and TRBJ2-7, is DVKVTQSSRYLVKRTGEKVFLECVQDMDHENMFWYRQDPGLGLRLIYFSYDVKMKEKGDIPEGYSVSREKKERFSLILESASTNQTSMYLCASNGGTSGSSAYEQYFGPGTRLTVT.

The V and J genes are TRBV19 and TRBJ2-5; a possible D gene is TRBD2 (5 bases). Germline values: CDR1 LNHDA, CDR2 SQIVND (reference sequence). The CDR3 runs 15 residues. V shed 3 bases and J shed 2 bases, with 13 bases lying between them. CDR3 coding DNA: TGTGCCAGTAGTATTCGGAGGCTAACACAAGAGACCCAGTACTTC. Residues: CASSIRRLTQETQYF.

The CDR3 region has the DNA TGCGCCAGCAGTGTCTTGAGGGAGGGGGTTTATAATGAAAAACTGTTTTTT. Its protein is CASSVLREGVYNEKLFF. V usage is TRBV10-1 and J usage is TRBJ1-4; D might be TRBD1 (6 bases). The CDR3 spans 17 residues. In germline, CDR1 is WNHNN, CDR2 SYGVQD (reference sequence). V lost 4 bases and J 4 bases, leaving 19 bases between the germline ends.

The chain couples TRBV7-3 to TRBJ2-3; TRBD2 might be the D (5 bases). The V and J ends lost 0 bases and 6 bases respectively, with 16 bases between them. CDR3 size: 16 residues. Germline V gives CDR1 SGHTA, CDR2 FQGTGA. The CDR3 reads CASSLTGIWPGDTQYF. The CDR3 nucleotides read TGTGCCAGCAGCTTAACTGGGATCTGGCCGGGGGATACGCAGTATTTT.

The chain employs TRBV19 and TRBJ1-1; no clear D gene. The CDR3 is 10 amino acids. Germline CDR1 is LNHDA and CDR2 is SQIVND (reference sequence). V lost 6 bases and J 1 base, leaving 0 bases between the germline ends. The CDR3 protein is CASRNTEAFF. DNA for the CDR3: TGTGCCAGTAGGAACACTGAAGCTTTCTTT. The variable domain in full, completed from reference TRBV19 and TRBJ1-1, reads DGGITQSPKYLFRKEGQNVTLSCEQNLNHDAMYWYRQDPGQGLRLIYYSQIVNDFQKGDIAEGYSVSREKKESFPLTVTSAQKNPTAFYLCASRNTEAFFGQGTRLTVV.

The rearrangement joins TRBV25-1 to TRBJ1-3; D gene unclear. CDR3 size: 15 residues. Germline V lookup: CDR1 MGHDK, CDR2 SYGVNS. V was cut by 8 bases and J by 0 bases, with 14 bases left in between. The CDR3 protein is CASPERLSSGNTIYF. In DNA, the CDR3 is TGTGCCAGCCCGGAGAGGTTAAGCTCTGGAAACACCATATATTTT.

This clone has more than one count but fewer than ten. The chain uses TRBV19 and TRBJ2-2, with D unresolved. The V gene's germline CDR1 is LNHDA and CDR2 SQIVND (reference sequence). The ends were cut back, 1 base at V and 3 bases at J, with 9 bases in the middle. The CDR3 extends over 15 amino acids. This CDR3 reads CASSIGGAYTGELFF. CDR3 sequence (DNA): TGTGCCAGTAGTATAGGCGGCGCGTACACCGGGGAGCTGTTTTTT.

The V and J genes are TRBV5-1 and TRBJ2-7, with 10 bases lining up with TRBD1. Germline values: CDR1 SGHRS, CDR2 YFSETQ. The CDR3 is 15 residues long. V gave up 0 bases and J gave up 2 bases; unmatched junction bases: 2. As DNA, the CDR3 is TGCGCCAGCAGCTTGGGGGACAGGGGAACCTACGAGCAGTACTTC. Translated, it gives CASSLGDRGTYEQYF. Complete variable domain (other parts from reference TRBV5-1 and TRBJ2-7): KAGVTQTPRYLIKTRGQQVTLSCSPISGHRSVSWYQQTPGQGLQFLFEYFSETQRNKGNFPGRFSGRQFSNSRSEMNVSTLELGDSALYLCASSLGDRGTYEQYFGPGTRLTVT.

CDR3 in amino acids: CASKPPRVPGGGEQFF. The CDR3 DNA sequence: TGTGCCAGCAAACCACCGCGGGTCCCCGGGGGGGGTGAGCAGTTCTTC. The chain joins TRBV2 to TRBJ2-1, with 8 nucleotides matching TRBD2. CDR1 is SNHLY and CDR2 is FYNNEI in the germline V gene. The CDR3 covers 16 residues. J gave up 9 bases and V 7 bases, and 17 bases lay outside the gene matches.

For this clone: This CDR3 is also generated by other DNA sequences in the sample. The chain carries TRBV18 and TRBJ2-3; the D is unclear. Germline V gene data show CDR1 as KGHSH and CDR2 as LQKENI. The CDR3 contains 12 residues. With 1 base removed from V and 5 bases from J, the gap between germline ends came to 4 bases. The DNA of the CDR3 is TGTGCCAGCTCACCACGACGAGATACGCAGTATTTT. Translated: CASSPRRDTQYF. The full variable domain, rest sourced from reference TRBV18 and TRBJ2-3, is NAGVMQNPRHLVRRRGQEARLRCSPMKGHSHVYWYRQLPEEGLKFMVYLQKENIIDESGMPKERFSAEFPKEGPSILRIQQVVRGDSAAYFCASSPRRDTQYFGPGTRLTVL.

This clone was observed once. V gene TRBV25-1 combines with J gene TRBJ2-3; 8 nucleotides match TRBD1. The germline V gene has CDR1 MGHDK and CDR2 SYGVNS. V shed 2 bases, J shed 0 bases, and the junction held 1 base outside the gene matches. This CDR3 comprises 15 residues. The DNA for the CDR3 is TGTGCCAGCAGTGAACGGGACAGGAGCACAGATACGCAGTATTTT. This gives the protein CASSERDRSTDTQYF.

This chain joins TRBV11-3 and TRBJ2-7; 7 bases match TRBD1. The CDR3 consists of 16 residues. Germline V gene sequence: CDR1 SGHNT, CDR2 YENEEA. Losses at the gene ends were 4 bases for V and 5 bases for J; bases not matched to a gene: 14. The CDR3 DNA sequence: TGTGCCAGCAGCTCAACCGGGACAGCTAGACATGACGAGCAGTACTTC. Its translation is CASSSTGTARHDEQYF.

The chain has TRBV4-1 and TRBJ1-2; unclear D gene. This CDR3 is 14 amino acids long. From germline, CDR1 is MGHRA and CDR2 YSYEKL. Trimming pared 0 bases from V and 10 bases from J, leaving 15 bases between. The CDR3: CASSQDLGRQLYTF. In DNA form, the CDR3 reads TGCGCCAGCAGCCAAGATCTAGGACGGCAACTCTACACCTTC.

The chain has TRBV5-5 and TRBJ2-1; D is undetermined. This CDR3 region has 13 residues. Germline CDR1 is SGHKS and CDR2 is YYEKEE (reference sequence). Between the trimmed V and J ends, which lost 0 bases and 6 bases, there was a span of 7 bases. CDR3: CASSLASPNEQFF. CDR3 DNA sequence: TGTGCCAGCAGCTTGGCTAGTCCCAATGAGCAGTTCTTC.

This chain connects TRBV19 to TRBJ2-7; unclear D gene. CDR3 length: 11 amino acids. V was trimmed by 2 bases and J by 7 bases, leaving 6 bases between them. The germline gives CDR1 LNHDA, CDR2 SQIVND (reference sequence). The CDR3 protein is CASSITGEQYF. The DNA for the CDR3 is TGTGCCAGTAGTATAACCGGGGAGCAGTACTTC.

The genes are TRBV9 and TRBJ2-1; D gene ambiguous. The V and J ends lost 0 bases and 5 bases respectively, with 18 bases between them. CDR1 is SGDLS and CDR2 is YYNGEE in the germline V gene. The CDR3 has 17 amino acids. As DNA, the CDR3 is TGTGCCAGCAGCGTAGATAGGTTGGCAGGCCTCCACAATGAGCAGTTCTTC. Translation gives CASSVDRLAGLHNEQFF.